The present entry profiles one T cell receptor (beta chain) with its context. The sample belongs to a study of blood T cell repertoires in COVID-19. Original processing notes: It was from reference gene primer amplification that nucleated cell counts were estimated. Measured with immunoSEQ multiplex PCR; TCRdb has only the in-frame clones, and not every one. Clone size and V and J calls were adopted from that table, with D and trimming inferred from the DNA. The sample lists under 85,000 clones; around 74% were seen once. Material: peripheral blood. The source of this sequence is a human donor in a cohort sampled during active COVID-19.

CDR3 coding DNA: TGTGCCAGCAGTGAGCGCACAGGGAACACTGAAGCTTTCTTT. This sequence encodes CASSERTGNTEAFF. The rearrangement joins TRBV6-1 to TRBJ1-1; D is possibly TRBD1 (5 bases). The germline V gene has CDR1 MNHNS and CDR2 SASEGT. Trimming left V 3 bases short and J 1 base short, with 9 bases between. The CDR3 extends over 14 amino acids.